Reported below is one T cell receptor beta chain. Its matching antigen is unknown. The sample is drawn from a study of post-analysis software for immune sequencing data. Points from the study as a whole: For normalized Chao1 diversity, multiple sclerosis patients scored significantly lower than controls did. Patients showed TRBV5-6, TRBV5-1 and TRBV20-1 among 4 or 5 TRBV segments more frequent than in controls.

With 3 bases removed from V and 0 bases from J, the gap between germline ends came to 14 bases. The CDR3 has 16 amino acids. Researchers reported that TCR beta cDNA libraries carried unique molecular identifiers. TCRdb used MiXCR to reprocess the PCR reads, holding one entry per CDR3 protein. The table shows more than 350,000 distinct CDR3 sequences, with 35% to 45% occurring only once. This chain uses TRBV12-3 or TRBV12-4 with TRBJ1-2, with no clear D. The sequence was collected from a girl aged 2 to 10 with multiple sclerosis. Sequencing used blood. CDR3 loop: CASSFASDGSNYGYTF. CDR3 nucleotide sequence: TGTGCCAGCAGTTTTGCCAGTGACGGATCTAACTATGGCTACACCTTC.